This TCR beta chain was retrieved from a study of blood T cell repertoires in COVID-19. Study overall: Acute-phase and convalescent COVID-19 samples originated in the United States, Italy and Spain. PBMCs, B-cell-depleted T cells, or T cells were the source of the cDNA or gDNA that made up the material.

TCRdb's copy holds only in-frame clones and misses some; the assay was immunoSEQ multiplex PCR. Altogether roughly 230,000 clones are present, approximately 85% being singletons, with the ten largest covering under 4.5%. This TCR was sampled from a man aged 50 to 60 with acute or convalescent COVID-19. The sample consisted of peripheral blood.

The CDR3, as DNA: TGTGCCTCGACAGAACAGGGCGGTTATCAGCCCCAGCATTTT. Its protein product is CASTEQGGYQPQHF. The genes are TRBV10-3 and TRBJ1-5; D possibly corresponds to TRBD1 (6 bases). Trimming pared 11 bases from V and 5 bases from J, leaving 19 bases between. Germline V gene lookup returns CDR1 ENHRY and CDR2 SYGVKD. CDR3 length: 14 residues.